A selection of T cell receptor beta chains follows, all from one sample in a study of T cell responses to AZD1222 COVID-19 vaccine. Some clones are missing from TCRdb's copy, which holds only in-frame ones; the method was immunoSEQ multiplex PCR. The sample has over 60,000 clones, 79% seen once. This specimen was peripheral blood, taken on day 0 of MenACWY control vaccination. These receptors originate from an adult in good health. CDR3s include the opening cysteine and the closing phenylalanine or tryptophan. Where a row states a size, it is once, few, many or the class of an expanded clone; other rows omit it.

J gene	clone size	V gene	CDR3 protein
TRBJ1-1	NA	TRBV28	CASSFYDTEAFF
TRBJ1-6	NA	TRBV11-2	CASRPPGRYNSPLHF
TRBJ2-1	NA	TRBV5-4	CASSLVRGAYNEQFF
TRBJ2-2	few	TRBV9	CASSVAPDYGELFF
TRBJ2-5	NA	TRBV30	CAWSLAGFQETQYF
TRBJ1-2	few	TRBV9	CASSEGDSSYGYTF
TRBJ2-5	NA	TRBV7-3	CASSLVESGPQETQYF
TRBJ1-2	NA	TRBV6-5	CASSPQGYYGYTF
TRBJ1-2	NA	TRBV19	CASSISGINYGYTF
TRBJ2-1	NA	TRBV7-2	CASTSSRVYNEQFF
TRBJ2-2	NA	TRBV5-1	CASSLTVSTGELFF
TRBJ1-2	NA	TRBV6-5	CASSYATGGGYGYTF
TRBJ1-1	NA	TRBV15	CATSRLGNTEAFF
TRBJ2-1	NA	TRBV7-2	CASSSTGGREQFF
TRBJ2-2	NA	TRBV4-1	CASSGGWTGELFF
TRBJ1-5	NA	TRBV2	CASRTDHSNQPQHF
TRBJ1-6	NA	TRBV9	CASTREGGSYNSPLHF
TRBJ1-1	NA	TRBV6-2/TRBV6-3	CASSYRGYTEAFF
TRBJ2-1	few	TRBV7-8	CASSLGGSYNEQFF
TRBJ2-7	NA	TRBV19	CASSFPGGPVDEQYF
TRBJ1-4	NA	TRBV29-1	CSVVLGGWEEKLFF
TRBJ2-4	NA	TRBV11-2	CASSTGTGSNIQYF
TRBJ2-7	NA	TRBV25-1	CASSGDVTSSYEQYF
TRBJ2-3	NA	TRBV28	CASSPLRGASTDTQYF
TRBJ2-2	NA	TRBV11-3	CASSLGTGGTGELFF
TRBJ2-1	NA	TRBV7-9	CASSFPGDEQFF
TRBJ1-4	NA	TRBV6-5	CASSPTGGDEKLFF
TRBJ1-6	NA	TRBV5-1	CASSLVAGDYNSPLHF
TRBJ2-5	NA	TRBV11-1	CASSLALGETQYF
TRBJ1-4	NA	TRBV5-1	CASSYGQGQMLFF
TRBJ1-5	few	TRBV24-1	CATSAGGNQPQHF
TRBJ1-1	NA	TRBV5-1	CASSPGGQANTEAFF
TRBJ1-1	once	TRBV12-3/TRBV12-4	CASSYLTNTEAFF
TRBJ2-1	NA	TRBV5-1	CASSFIGTSGVYNEQFF
TRBJ2-1	NA	TRBV2	CASSEGQYNEQFF
TRBJ1-2	NA	TRBV11-2	CASSPDRDRGYTF
TRBJ2-1	NA	TRBV3-1/TRBV3-2	CASSPRRYETFNEQFF
TRBJ2-2	NA	TRBV3-1/TRBV3-2	CASSQQGRKNTGELFF
TRBJ1-1	NA	TRBV2	CASSGNVGTEAFF
TRBJ1-1	NA	TRBV13	CASSLMAKGLMNTEAFF
TRBJ2-3	NA	TRBV7-2	CASSLAWRGGTDTQYF
TRBJ2-1	once	TRBV12-3/TRBV12-4	CASSSANEQFF
TRBJ2-3	NA	TRBV27	CASSLRSADTQYF
TRBJ1-5	once	TRBV6-5	CASSSQGNNQPQHF
TRBJ2-2	NA	TRBV9	CASSVTGSITGELFF
TRBJ1-1	few	TRBV18	CASSQTGTGHSMNTEAFF
TRBJ1-2	once	TRBV2	CASRQHYGYTF
TRBJ1-6	NA	TRBV27	CASSFLPGTGHNSPLRF
TRBJ2-1	NA	TRBV3-1/TRBV3-2	CASSQVRFSNEQFF
TRBJ1-2	NA	TRBV28	CGAGSNYGYTF
TRBJ1-1	NA	TRBV4-3	CASSQVEGNEAFF
TRBJ2-1	NA	TRBV11-2	CASSFRGDSSSYNEQFF
TRBJ2-7	NA	TRBV4-1	CASSQQGRGAYEQYF
TRBJ2-5	NA	TRBV4-1	CASSQDGTVAETQYF
TRBJ1-1	NA	TRBV3-1/TRBV3-2	CASSQDPATAEAFF
TRBJ1-2	NA	TRBV6-2/TRBV6-3	CASTPRANYGYTF
TRBJ2-1	NA	TRBV2	CASSEGLAGYNEQFF